Listed below are T cell receptor beta chains from one sample, sequenced in a study of shared clonotypes between healthy human individuals. Profiled with immunoSEQ multiplex PCR; TCRdb holds only in-frame clones, not every one. The sample shows approximately 700,000 clones, around 73% of them seen only once. The sample was memory CD4+ T cells sorted from blood. These receptors came from a young woman in good health. Each CDR3 is given with its conserved first and last residue. D genes are given only for firm matches. Only part of the rows carry a size: once, few, many, or a class if the clone is expanded.

D: TRBD1; V: TRBV5-6; size: once; J: TRBJ2-1; DNA: TGTGCCAGCAGCCCTACCCACGGGACAGGGGTGAATGAGCAGTTCTTC; CDR3: CASSPTHGTGVNEQFF
D: NA; V: TRBV7-7; size: many; J: TRBJ1-1; DNA: TGTGCCAGCACCCCATGGGAGGGCCCGAACACTGAAGCTTTCTTT; CDR3: CASTPWEGPNTEAFF
D: NA; V: TRBV5-1; size: NA; J: TRBJ2-2; DNA: TGCGCCAGCAGCCCGGACTACGGGGAGCTGTTTTTT; CDR3: CASSPDYGELFF
D: NA; V: TRBV2; size: NA; J: TRBJ1-1; DNA: TGTGCCAGCAGTGACCCGATTCCTGTATACAGGGCCGACACTGAAGCTTTCTTT; CDR3: CASSDPIPVYRADTEAFF
D: NA; V: TRBV19; size: NA; J: TRBJ1-5; DNA: TGTGCCAGTAGTATTAAAGGAGGTGATCAGCCCCAGCATTTT; CDR3: CASSIKGGDQPQHF
D: TRBD1; V: TRBV2; size: few; J: TRBJ2-7; DNA: TGTGCCAGCAGTGAAGGGACAGGGGGCGAGCAGTACTTC; CDR3: CASSEGTGGEQYF
D: NA; V: TRBV5-1; size: NA; J: TRBJ1-5; DNA: TGCGCCAAGAAGATCAGCCGGGCAGTTAGCAATCAGCCCCAGCATTTT; CDR3: CAKKISRAVSNQPQHF
D: TRBD1; V: TRBV6-5; size: NA; J: TRBJ2-7; DNA: TGTGCCAGCAGTTACAGGACAGGGTCCTACGAGCAGTACTTC; CDR3: CASSYRTGSYEQYF
D: TRBD1; V: TRBV25-1; size: NA; J: TRBJ2-7; DNA: TGTGCCAGCAGTGGGGACAGATCAACCTACGAGCAGTACTTC; CDR3: CASSGDRSTYEQYF
D: TRBD1; V: TRBV7-8; size: NA; J: TRBJ2-5; DNA: TGTGCCAGCAGCTTATCCCGACAGGGATTTCAGACCCAGTACTTC; CDR3: CASSLSRQGFQTQYF
D: NA; V: TRBV16; size: NA; J: TRBJ1-3; DNA: TGTGCCAGCAGCCAACACATCTCTGGAAACACCATATATTTT; CDR3: CASSQHISGNTIYF
D: NA; V: TRBV5-1; size: NA; J: TRBJ1-4; DNA: TGCGCCAGTACCCGGGGCAGGATTGATGAAAAACTGTTTTTT; CDR3: CASTRGRIDEKLFF
D: TRBD1; V: TRBV14; size: NA; J: TRBJ2-5; DNA: TGTGCCAGCAGCCGCCGGGTCGGGACAGGCCAAGAGACCCAGTACTTC; CDR3: CASSRRVGTGQETQYF
D: NA; V: TRBV29-1; size: NA; J: TRBJ2-1; DNA: TGCAGCGTTGAAAGGAAACCCTCCTACAATGAGCAGTTCTTC; CDR3: CSVERKPSYNEQFF
D: NA; V: TRBV2; size: NA; J: TRBJ2-2; DNA: TGTGCCAGCAGTGAAAGGACGCTAAACACCGGGGAGCTGTTTTTT; CDR3: CASSERTLNTGELFF
D: NA; V: TRBV15; size: NA; J: TRBJ2-7; DNA: TGTGCCACCAGCAGAGATCTTGTCGTCTACGAGCAGTACTTC; CDR3: CATSRDLVVYEQYF
D: NA; V: TRBV11-1; size: NA; J: TRBJ2-3; DNA: TGTGCCAGCAGCTTAGACAGGCGCACAGATACGCAGTATTTT; CDR3: CASSLDRRTDTQYF
D: NA; V: TRBV25-1; size: NA; J: TRBJ2-5; DNA: TGTGCCAGCAGTCCCCTTTTTGGCAGACAAGAGACCCAGTACTTC; CDR3: CASSPLFGRQETQYF
D: NA; V: TRBV7-7; size: NA; J: TRBJ2-6; DNA: TGTGCCAGCAGCTTAGCGGGAAAGAGTGGGGCCAACGTCCTGACTTTC; CDR3: CASSLAGKSGANVLTF
D: NA; V: TRBV2; size: NA; J: TRBJ2-1; DNA: TGTGCCAGCACCAGACTAGTATCCTACAATGAGCAGTTCTTC; CDR3: CASTRLVSYNEQFF
D: NA; V: TRBV14; size: NA; J: TRBJ1-2; DNA: TGTGCCAGCAGCCAAGCCAGAGGCTATGGCTACACCTTC; CDR3: CASSQARGYGYTF
D: NA; V: TRBV6-4; size: few; J: TRBJ2-1; DNA: TGTGCCAGCAGTGACTCGGTCAGGGATAATGAGCAGTTCTTC; CDR3: CASSDSVRDNEQFF
D: TRBD1; V: TRBV7-7; size: NA; J: TRBJ2-7; DNA: TGTGCCAGCAGCCAGGGTGGGTCGACAGGGGGCGTAAATGGCTACGAGCAGTACTTC; CDR3: CASSQGGSTGGVNGYEQYF
D: NA; V: TRBV7-8; size: NA; J: TRBJ2-3; DNA: TGTGCCAGCAGGTCCTCCCAAGTTGGAGATACGCAGTATTTT; CDR3: CASRSSQVGDTQYF